The rows below give T cell receptor beta chains drawn from one sample of a study of blood T cell repertoires in COVID-19. The data were produced by immunoSEQ multiplex PCR, yet TCRdb's version contains in-frame clones alone and is incomplete. In the table there are about 70,000 clones, roughly 73% of which are singletons. Material for sequencing was peripheral blood. These receptors all come from a human donor in a cohort sampled during active COVID-19. Both conserved end residues are part of each CDR3.

V: TRBV28
J: TRBJ1-2
CDR3: CASSEGYGYTF

V: TRBV6-5
J: TRBJ2-5
CDR3: CASSYGGGRETQYF

V: TRBV30
J: TRBJ1-2
CDR3: CAWKIWGDVYGYTF

V: TRBV30
J: TRBJ2-3
CDR3: CAWDIRGGTDTQYF

V: TRBV7-8
J: TRBJ2-7
CDR3: CATTNRGQGAHEQYF

V: TRBV5-6
J: TRBJ2-7
CDR3: CASSFGTSGYEQYF

V: TRBV6-6
J: TRBJ1-2
CDR3: CASSYSGDRGYGYTF

V: TRBV5-4
J: TRBJ2-5
CDR3: CASSSPGKETQYF

V: TRBV9
J: TRBJ1-2
CDR3: CASSSPTRGGYTF

V: TRBV29-1
J: TRBJ1-2
CDR3: CSVDGGNYGYTF

V: TRBV28
J: TRBJ1-5
CDR3: CASSPIPTGYYSNQPQHF

V: TRBV7-2
J: TRBJ2-5
CDR3: CASSLDRGLETQYF

V: TRBV21-1
J: TRBJ2-7
CDR3: CASSRGGRYEQYF

V: TRBV10-1
J: TRBJ1-1
CDR3: CASSDREAFF

V: TRBV7-2
J: TRBJ2-2
CDR3: CASSRENGGELFF

V: TRBV7-9
J: TRBJ2-7
CDR3: CASRPQGPSHEQYF

V: TRBV7-9
J: TRBJ1-5
CDR3: CASSSGLGRVQPQHF

V: TRBV10-3
J: TRBJ1-5
CDR3: CAISESGGYQPQHF

V: TRBV6-2/TRBV6-3
J: TRBJ1-6
CDR3: CASSDLRDTNSPLHF

V: TRBV11-2
J: TRBJ2-5
CDR3: CASSPQGLAGGSETQYF

V: TRBV5-4
J: TRBJ1-1
CDR3: CASRGRENTEAFF

V: TRBV6-5
J: TRBJ2-7
CDR3: CASSSYSGLSYEQYF